The clone carrying this T cell receptor beta chain was recorded once. What it binds is unknown. The data were obtained in a study of Ad26.COV2.S vaccination and SARS-CoV-2 variants. Study context: Vaccine-arm donor from the placebo-controlled COV1001 Ad26.COV2.S trial. Once or twice, 56 days apart, Ad26.COV2.S was delivered intramuscularly.

Germline loops: CDR1 SGDLS, CDR2 YYNGEE. The CDR3 length is 15 residues. V was clipped by 4 bases and J by 8 bases; unmatched bases: 4. Repertoires were generated with immunoSEQ multiplex PCR, while TCRdb's copy carries only in-frame clones and drops some. The repertoire holds 380,000 or so clones, around 90% seen once, with 6.4% in the top ten. Treatment denoted: roughly 20 received Ad26.COV2.S at low or high dose, single or two shots; about 5 received placebo; per-sample allocation not given. Sample collection was performed on day 63 after the first vaccine or placebo injection. Whole-study results and caveats: Total responses of T cells may have been underestimated by the analyses of TCR breadth and depth. While placebo recipients had lower spike-specific TCR breadth, vaccine recipients had more.

The chain uses TRBV9 and TRBJ1-6; 12 nucleotides agree with TRBD1. Here the sequenced sample was peripheral blood, taken in a trial of Ad26.COV2.S vaccine versus placebo. The TCR originated in a person between 18 and 65 years old who received the Ad26.COV2.S COVID-19 vaccine or a placebo. The CDR3 here is CASSPRDRGHSPLHF. Here the CDR3 DNA reads TGTGCCAGCAGCCCCCGGGACAGGGGGCATTCACCCCTCCACTTT.